This T cell receptor beta chain was captured by sequencing in a study of T cell repertoires in cytomegalovirus infection. Study details: A matching HLA type, together with CMV infection, was signaled by public TCR beta signatures. Notes on the study in general: The response measured ex vivo was dominated by TCR beta clonotypes (HLA-C-restricted and CMV-specific). Cumulative frequency (of public TCR beta family members) identified carriers of CMV plus the relevant HLA.

The junction had 13 bases not matched to a gene; V was cut back by 5 bases and J by 10 bases. This CDR3 has 15 amino acids. The V gene's germline CDR1 is LNHDA and CDR2 SQIVND (reference sequence). TCRdb ran MiXCR on the reads and lists one entry per CDR3 protein. This sample has fewer than 200,000 distinct CDR3 sequences, with approximately 9.7% found just once. On this clonotype: Its antigen is unidentified.

The specimen sequenced was PBMCs. The gene calls are TRBV19 and TRBJ2-1; 8 nucleotides align to TRBD2. This receptor was identified in a human donor in good health (CMV status not recorded). Some clones in this sample may be carry-over from other donors' samples. CDR3 in DNA: TGTGCCAGTAGTCCCAGCGGGGGAGGGGAAGGGGAGCAGTTCTTC. It specifies CASSPSGGGEGEQFF.